The T cell receptor beta chain under discussion was sequenced for a study of kidney transplant recipient with SARS-CoV-2 infection. CDR1 and CDR2 from the germline V gene are SGHRS and YFSETQ. The CDR3 spans 15 residues. TCRdb passed the reads through MiXCR, listing each CDR3 protein once. Of 250,000 or so distinct CDR3 sequences in the sample, around 28% were seen once. A note on this clonotype: A much larger clone differs from this one at a single base, so this may be a read error.

The starting material was a blood sample, obtained at baseline and around day 110 from a kidney transplant recipient. The rearrangement uses TRBV5-1 and TRBJ2-1; D remains ambiguous. This clonotype originated in a male patient aged 30 to 39 who had COVID-19 and was a kidney transplant recipient. Some T cells may be provided by the graft donor. The CDR3 loop is CASSFNRWSYKEQFF. In nucleotides, the CDR3 is TGCGCCAGCAGCTTTAATAGGTGGTCCTACAAAGAGCAGTTCTTC.